Listed below are T cell receptor beta chains from one sample, sequenced in a study of regulatory dendritic cells for organ transplantation. Assay: immunoSEQ multiplex PCR; the TCRdb copy retains only in-frame clones and omits some. The sample has about 12,000 clones; 74% are singletons. These receptors have no known antigen. The sequenced sample was naive CD4+ T cells from blood cultured with regulatory dendritic cells. The receptors were gathered from a human donor in good health. Both conserved end residues are part of each CDR3. D genes are given only for firm matches. Size values are once, few and many counts, or a class for expanded clones, and some rows have none.

CDR3,DNA,J,size,V,D
CAVQYRGLNTEAFF,TGTGCCGTCCAATACAGGGGCCTGAACACTGAAGCTTTCTTT,TRBJ1-1,few,TRBV5-8,TRBD1
CASSQESGGGYTF,TGCGCCAGCAGCCAAGAGTCCGGGGGGGGCTACACCTTC,TRBJ1-2,few,TRBV4-1,NA
CASSTGQATNYGYTF,TGTGCCAGCAGCACGGGACAGGCAACTAACTATGGCTACACCTTC,TRBJ1-2,NA,TRBV5-4,TRBD1
CATSRDLVGRSTEAFF,TGTGCCACCAGCAGAGATCTGGTAGGGAGGTCGACTGAAGCTTTCTTT,TRBJ1-1,NA,TRBV15,NA
CASSWGQRGTGELFF,TGTGCCAGCAGTTGGGGACAGCGCGGCACCGGGGAGCTGTTTTTT,TRBJ2-2,NA,TRBV7-8,TRBD1
CASSIEGGANTGELFF,TGTGCCAGTAGTATAGAGGGAGGGGCGAACACCGGGGAGCTGTTTTTT,TRBJ2-2,once,TRBV19,TRBD2
CASTRRTGGEDTQYF,TGTGCCAGCACCCGCCGGACAGGGGGCGAGGATACGCAGTATTTT,TRBJ2-3,NA,TRBV6-6,TRBD1
CASSQDFKRGGGGRETQYF,TGTGCCAGCAGCCAAGACTTTAAACGGGGCGGGGGGGGAAGGGAGACCCAGTACTTC,TRBJ2-5,NA,TRBV4-2,TRBD2
CASSEQREAFF,TGTGCCAGCAGTGAACAGCGTGAAGCTTTCTTT,TRBJ1-1,NA,TRBV6-1,NA
CASGVRAETYEQYF,TGTGCCAGCGGAGTGCGGGCAGAGACCTACGAGCAGTACTTC,TRBJ2-7,NA,TRBV2,NA
CASSSTGGDSPLHF,TGTGCCAGCAGTTCTACAGGGGGGGATTCACCCCTCCACTTT,TRBJ1-6,few,TRBV2,TRBD1
CASSVDSLVTEAFF,TGTGCCAGCAGCGTGGACAGTCTCGTTACTGAAGCTTTCTTT,TRBJ1-1,NA,TRBV7-2,NA
CASSQPPGHQFF,TGTGCCAGCAGCCAACCCCCGGGACACCAATTCTTC,TRBJ2-1,few,TRBV5-6,NA
CASSIDGGAADTQYF,TGTGCCAGTAGTATAGACGGGGGGGCTGCAGATACGCAGTATTTT,TRBJ2-3,NA,TRBV19,TRBD2
CATQDRGTNTGELFF,TGTGCCACCCAAGACCGAGGGACGAACACCGGGGAGCTGTTTTTT,TRBJ2-2,NA,TRBV15,NA
CASSKGGQGAYEQYF,TGTGCCAGCAGCAAAGGGGGACAGGGAGCCTACGAGCAGTACTTC,TRBJ2-7,NA,TRBV21-1,NA
CASSRDRGEDQPQHF,TGTGCCAGCAGCCGGGACAGGGGCGAGGATCAGCCCCAGCATTTT,TRBJ1-5,NA,TRBV7-8,TRBD1
CASSQDRGTTVLGYTF,TGCGCCAGCAGCCAAGATCGGGGAACAACGGTATTGGGCTACACCTTC,TRBJ1-2,NA,TRBV4-3,NA
CASSLVLAGGDEQFF,TGCGCCAGCAGCTTGGTCCTAGCGGGGGGGGATGAGCAGTTCTTC,TRBJ2-1,few,TRBV5-1,TRBD2
CASSQIGAETQYF,TGCGCCAGCAGCCAAATTGGAGCTGAGACCCAGTACTTC,TRBJ2-5,NA,TRBV4-1,NA
CASSGGQYTDTQYF,TGTGCCAGCAGCGGGGGACAGTACACAGATACGCAGTATTTT,TRBJ2-3,NA,TRBV9,TRBD1
CASSVGGQHNEKLFF,TGTGCCAGCAGCGTAGGGGGACAGCATAATGAAAAACTGTTTTTT,TRBJ1-4,NA,TRBV9,TRBD1
CASSQGARGITEAFF,TGTGCCAGCTCCCAGGGGGCGCGGGGTATCACTGAAGCTTTCTTT,TRBJ1-1,NA,TRBV18,TRBD1
CASRDRGYEQYF,TGTGCCAGCAGGGACAGGGGATACGAGCAGTACTTC,TRBJ2-7,NA,TRBV2,TRBD1
CASSPVPTGNTGELFF,TGTGCCAGCTCACCGGTTCCGACAGGAAACACCGGGGAGCTGTTTTTT,TRBJ2-2,NA,TRBV18,NA
CASSLGQGRLEELFF,TGCGCCAGCAGCTTGGGTCAGGGGCGACTTGAGGAGCTGTTTTTT,TRBJ2-2,NA,TRBV5-1,NA
CASSLAGDQGYGYTF,TGTGCCAGCAGCTTGGCAGGTGATCAGGGCTATGGCTACACCTTC,TRBJ1-2,few,TRBV5-4,NA
CASSIDPRRSYGYTF,TGTGCCAGTAGTATAGATCCTCGAAGGAGCTATGGCTACACCTTC,TRBJ1-2,NA,TRBV19,NA
CASSVVRPVEGGYTF,TGTGCCAGCAGCGTAGTTCGCCCGGTAGAGGGTGGCTACACCTTC,TRBJ1-2,NA,TRBV9,NA
CASSLRGGQETQYF,TGTGCCAGCAGCCTTCGGGGGGGACAAGAGACCCAGTACTTC,TRBJ2-5,NA,TRBV5-5,TRBD2
CASSFSGTGTYEQYF,TGTGCCAGCAGTTTTTCCGGGACAGGGACCTACGAGCAGTACTTC,TRBJ2-7,NA,TRBV6-1,TRBD1
CASSLVLSGGPYEQFF,TGCGCCAGCAGCTTGGTGTTAAGCGGGGGGCCCTATGAGCAGTTCTTC,TRBJ2-1,NA,TRBV5-1,TRBD2
CASSLYPVTDTQYF,TGTGCCAGCAGCTTATATCCAGTCACAGATACGCAGTATTTT,TRBJ2-3,NA,TRBV7-6,NA
CASSRGLVQPQHF,TGTGCCAGCTCCAGGGGGCTTGTTCAGCCCCAGCATTTT,TRBJ1-5,NA,TRBV18,TRBD1
CASSVRGGANEKLFF,TGTGCCAGCAGCGTCAGAGGGGGGGCCAATGAAAAACTGTTTTTT,TRBJ1-4,NA,TRBV9,NA
CASSLTSTGETQYF,TGTGCCAGCAGCTTGACTAGTACTGGGGAGACCCAGTACTTC,TRBJ2-5,NA,TRBV7-2,NA
CASTYFYEQYF,TGTGCCAGCACCTACTTCTACGAGCAGTACTTC,TRBJ2-7,NA,TRBV2,NA
CASSKTSGDYNEQFF,TGTGCCAGTAGTAAAACTAGCGGAGATTACAATGAGCAGTTCTTC,TRBJ2-1,NA,TRBV19,TRBD2
CASRLTGESSYEQYF,TGTGCCAGCAGATTAACAGGGGAGTCGTCCTACGAGCAGTACTTC,TRBJ2-7,NA,TRBV6-5,TRBD1
CASSNFRGRQEMNTEAFF,TGTGCCAGCAGCAATTTCAGGGGGAGACAGGAGATGAACACTGAAGCTTTCTTT,TRBJ1-1,NA,TRBV21-1,NA
CASSQDSTDTQYF,TGCGCCAGCAGCCAAGACTCTACAGATACGCAGTATTTT,TRBJ2-3,NA,TRBV4-3,NA
CASSPLQGTNTEAFF,TGTGCCAGCTCACCGCTACAGGGAACGAACACTGAAGCTTTCTTT,TRBJ1-1,NA,TRBV18,NA
CASSLLGGWTDTQYF,TGTGCCAGCAGCTTACTCGGGGGATGGACAGATACGCAGTATTTT,TRBJ2-3,NA,TRBV7-2,NA